This T cell receptor beta chain came from a study of cytomegalovirus exposure and HLA in healthy donors. Study results and limitations: In a later analysis, productive TCRs from donors in an Asian-associated ancestry cluster reportedly carried fewer N-insertions than the cohort mean. In a later analysis, V- and J-gene trimming of beta chains associated with a DCLRE1C missense variant, replicated independently.

As to this clone: What it recognizes is unknown. The junction does not match germline at one end; this may be a read error.

The PCR had 60 Vbeta and 13 Jbeta primers. In the original workflow: As a later analysis found, there were 78 million or so unique TCR beta chains, of which roughly 11 million were shared. The repertoire was sequenced with immunoSEQ multiplex PCR; TCRdb's copy has only in-frame clones and lacks some. The V and J calls and clone size come from that table; D and trimming were worked out from the DNA. The table shows roughly 190,000 clones, with 75% to 90% occurring only once. The CDR3 has 11 residues. Germline values: CDR1 SEHNR, CDR2 FQNEAQ (reference sequence). The clonotype comes from a woman in her late teens or twenties in good health and CMV-seronegative. The sequenced material came from PBMCs. The rearrangement joins TRBV7-9 to TRBJ2-7; tentatively, D is TRBD1 (6 bases). The CDR3: CSRGHGDEQYF. The CDR3 DNA is TGTTCCAGGGGACACGGGGACGAGCAGTACTTC.